Below, 32 T cell receptor beta chains from the same sample are listed, as sequenced in a study of blood T cell repertoires in COVID-19. The protocol was immunoSEQ multiplex PCR, while the TCRdb copy is restricted to in-frame clones and leaves out a portion. Counted here are 25,000 to 35,000 clones, 84% occurring once; the ten biggest clones make up 10% to 15%. Sequencing input: peripheral blood. The receptors were sampled from a human donor in a cohort sampled during active COVID-19.

The genes are TRBV10-2 and TRBJ2-5; 13 bases agree with TRBD2. The V gene's germline CDR1 is WSHSY and CDR2 SAAADI. The ends lost 2 bases at V and 7 bases at J; junction bases unmatched: 13. This CDR3 region has 18 residues. Written as DNA, the CDR3 is TGCGCCAGCAGTGAGCCCTCCGGACTAGCGGGGGAGTGGGGGACCCAGTACTTC. Its translation is CASSEPSGLAGEWGTQYF.

The chain is built from TRBV3-1 (or the pseudogene TRBV3-2) and TRBJ1-5, with D possibly TRBD1 on 6 matching bases. In germline, CDR1 is LGHDT, CDR2 YNNKEL (reference sequence). The CDR3 spans 16 residues. V lost 5 bases and J lost 1, with 15 bases in between. CDR3 in amino acids: CASSEGGGRSNQPQHF. In DNA form, the CDR3 reads TGTGCCAGCAGCGAAGGGGGGGGGCGCAGCAATCAGCCCCAGCATTTT.

The rearrangement links TRBV28 to TRBJ1-2; no definite D call. The CDR3 sequence is 16 residues long. V dropped 8 bases and J dropped 5 bases, with 24 bases sitting between them. Germline lookup yields CDR1 MDHEN and CDR2 SYDVKM. This CDR3 is CASGNPQNRRGYGYTF. Written as DNA, the CDR3 is TGTGCCAGCGGCAACCCACAAAACCGGCGGGGTTATGGCTACACCTTC.

V is TRBV27 and J is TRBJ1-2, with 9 bases aligning to TRBD1. CDR3 size: 16 residues. Germline lookup yields CDR1 MNHEY and CDR2 SMNVEV (reference sequence). V lost 3 bases and J lost 4; bases outside the gene matches: 9. CDR3 in DNA: TGTGCCAGCAGTTTGACCGGGACAGGGTTCGTCTATGGCTACACCTTC. It yields the protein CASSLTGTGFVYGYTF.

The chain carries TRBV24-1 and TRBJ2-3; 9 nucleotides match TRBD2. With V trimmed by 5 bases and J by 4 bases, 15 bases remained unmatched. Germline-derived CDR1 and CDR2 are KGHDR and SFDVKD. This CDR3 spans 18 amino acids. The CDR3 spells CATSATASSSGVSDTQYF. In DNA form, the CDR3 reads TGTGCCACCAGTGCAACCGCATCTTCTAGCGGGGTCTCAGATACGCAGTATTTT.

The rearrangement joins TRBV5-1 to TRBJ2-2; possibly TRBD2 for D (5 bases). Germline V gives CDR1 SGHRS, CDR2 YFSETQ. This CDR3 is 14 amino acids long. Trimming shortened V by 2 bases and J by 3 bases, and 8 bases separated the two germline ends. CDR3 coding DNA: TGCGCCAGCAGCTTTAAGGGAGACACCGGGGAGCTGTTTTTT. Translation: CASSFKGDTGELFF.

The J gene is TRBJ1-1, the V gene TRBV6-5; the D gene is possibly TRBD1 (6 bases). Germline V CDR1 and CDR2: MNHEY, SVGAGI. V gave up 6 bases and J gave up 0 bases, with 14 bases separating them. The CDR3 consists of 15 residues. CDR3: CASRQGKNMNTEAFF. The CDR3 bases are TGTGCCAGCAGACAGGGAAAAAACATGAACACTGAAGCTTTCTTT.

This sequence joins TRBV7-9 and TRBJ2-5; 8 nucleotides line up with TRBD1. CDR1 is SEHNR, CDR2 FQNEAQ, per germline (reference sequence). Germline trimming cut 5 bases from V and 6 bases from J; bases unmatched to any gene: 5. CDR3 length: 13 amino acids. CDR3 sequence (DNA): TGTGCCAGCAGCCGCGGACAGGGACAGACCCAGTACTTC. Encoded protein: CASSRGQGQTQYF.

The chain recombines TRBV27 with TRBJ1-2; TRBD1 matches 8 bases. Germline assignment: CDR1 MNHEY and CDR2 SMNVEV (reference sequence). Trimming at V came to 2 bases and at J to 10 bases, leaving 6 bases not matched to a gene. The CDR3 sequence is 13 residues long. The CDR3 sequence: CASSLGQGRAYTF. In DNA, the CDR3 is TGTGCCAGCAGTTTAGGACAGGGCCGGGCCTACACCTTC.

The J gene is TRBJ1-6, the V gene TRBV20-1, with D maybe TRBD1 (5 bases). There are 15 residues in the CDR3. Trimming removed 3 bases from V and 4 bases from J, with 13 bases in between. Germline loops: CDR1 DFQATT, CDR2 SNEGSKA (reference sequence). The CDR3 is CSASKGFSYNSPLHF. CDR3 nucleotide sequence: TGCAGTGCTAGTAAGGGGTTCTCATATAATTCACCCCTCCACTTT.

This clone appeared a few times. The chain recombines TRBV10-2 with TRBJ1-1, with 7 bases identical to TRBD1. Germline lookup yields CDR1 WSHSY and CDR2 SAAADI. Unmatched junction bases numbered 7, after V lost 9 bases and J lost 6 bases. The CDR3 extends over 12 amino acids. The CDR3 protein is CASTGGGSEAFF. Here the CDR3 DNA reads TGCGCCAGTACGGGAGGGGGCTCTGAAGCTTTCTTT.

This clone has only a few counts. V usage is TRBV11-2 and J usage is TRBJ2-2; a possible D gene is TRBD2 (5 bases). This CDR3 region has 13 residues. From germline, CDR1 is SGHAT and CDR2 FQNNGV. Trimming removed 5 bases from V and 6 bases from J, with 10 bases in between. Here the CDR3 reads CASSRTVSGELFF. The CDR3 bases are TGTGCCAGCAGCCGGACTGTCTCCGGGGAGCTGTTTTTT.

The chain links TRBV29-1 to TRBJ2-5; possibly TRBD1 for D (6 bases). Trimming pared 3 bases from V and 4 bases from J, leaving 18 bases between. The CDR3 extends over 15 amino acids. In germline, CDR1 is SQVTM, CDR2 ANQGSEA. The CDR3 DNA follows: TGCAGCGTTGAGGGTCAGCAGGGGAGAAGAGAGACCCAGTACTTC. It is translated as CSVEGQQGRRETQYF.

V usage is TRBV11-3 and J usage is TRBJ2-1; D may be TRBD2 (5 bases). V was shortened by 4 bases and J by 6 bases, with 19 bases between the two germline ends. The CDR3 is 16 amino acids. The V gene's germline CDR1 is SGHNT and CDR2 YENEEA. The CDR3 DNA is TGTGCCAGCAGCTCCACCGGACTCTTTCCGGGCAATGAGCAGTTCTTC. Translating gives CASSSTGLFPGNEQFF.

This chain links TRBV18 with TRBJ2-7; a possible D gene is TRBD1 (6 bases). The CDR3 extends over 14 amino acids. Trimming stripped 6 bases from V and 7 bases from J, with 19 bases between. Looked up from germline, CDR1 is KGHSH and CDR2 is LQKENI. Here the CDR3 DNA reads TGTGCCAGCTCCCGTGGACAGTCTCTTCGGGAGCAGTACTTC. This encodes CASSRGQSLREQYF.

This clone occurred once. The CDR3: CASSLNSGGDSNTQYF. The CDR3 nucleotides are TGTGCCAGCAGCCTAAATAGCGGGGGAGACTCAAATACGCAGTATTTT. This sequence joins TRBV7-2 and TRBJ2-3; TRBD2 matches 9 bases. Germline V gene lookup returns CDR1 SGHTA and CDR2 FQGNSA. The CDR3 has 16 amino acids. J lost 7 bases, V lost 5 bases, and 13 bases had no gene match.

This clone was found once. This rearrangement joins TRBV5-1 to TRBJ2-1; D gene ambiguous. Germline CDR1 reads SGHRS; CDR2 reads YFSETQ. The CDR3 runs 13 residues. V was clipped by 4 bases and J by 3 bases, with 8 bases between them. In DNA, the CDR3 is TGCGCCAGCAGCGAGGCAGACTACAATGAGCAGTTCTTC. Amino acids: CASSEADYNEQFF.

The V call is TRBV7-2, the J call TRBJ2-7; 10 nucleotides match TRBD1. Trimming cost V 5 bases and J 5 bases; bases outside gene matches: 6. The CDR3 sequence is 14 residues long. Germline CDR1 is SGHTA and CDR2 is FQGNSA. Written as DNA, the CDR3 is TGTGCCAGCAGCAGCTGGGACAGGGGCGACGAGCAGTACTTC. The encoded protein is CASSSWDRGDEQYF. Based on the CDR3 plus reference TRBV7-2 and TRBJ2-7, the full variable domain is GAGVSQSPSNKVTEKGKDVELRCDPISGHTALYWYRQSLGQGLEFLIYFQGNSAPDKSGLPSDRFSAERTGGSVSTLTIQRTQQEDSAVYLCASSSWDRGDEQYFGPGTRLTVT.

CDR3 protein: CASSQDSQNSNQPQHF. In DNA form, the CDR3 reads TGCGCCAGCAGCCAAGATTCTCAGAATAGCAATCAGCCCCAGCATTTT. The chain uses TRBV4-1 and TRBJ1-5; D call uncertain. The CDR3 consists of 16 residues. The germline V and J ends were trimmed by 0 bases and 0 bases, with 9 bases remaining between them. Germline values: CDR1 MGHRA, CDR2 YSYEKL.

The rearrangement uses TRBV27 and TRBJ1-5, with 10 bases matching TRBD1. Trimming cost V 9 bases and J 6 bases; bases outside gene matches: 11. The CDR3 has 15 amino acids. Looked up from germline, CDR1 is MNHEY and CDR2 is SMNVEV (reference sequence). The CDR3 DNA reads as TGTGCCAGTTCTTGGACAGGGGGTGGAAGTCAGCCCCAGCATTTT. Translation: CASSWTGGGSQPQHF.

CDR3 coding DNA: TGTGCCAGCAGCTTAGTGGCACCCCCTCGAGAGACCCAGTACTTC. Its translation: CASSLVAPPRETQYF. The chain carries TRBV7-6 and TRBJ2-5; D is unresolved. V was clipped by 1 base and J by 4 bases, with 13 bases between them. Germline CDR1 is SGHVS and CDR2 is FNYEAQ. CDR3 length equals 15 residues.

This clone has only a few counts. This chain uses TRBV6-4 with TRBJ1-4; 7 nucleotides agree with TRBD1. J gave up 8 bases and V 9 bases, and 12 bases lay outside the gene matches. Germline lookup yields CDR1 MRHNA and CDR2 SNTAGT. The CDR3 runs to 14 residues. The CDR3 bases are TGTGCCAGGAGACAGGGAGAGGACGAAGAAAAACTGTTTTTT. This codes for CARRQGEDEEKLFF.

This chain uses TRBV3-1 (or the pseudogene TRBV3-2) with TRBJ2-5; 14 bases align to TRBD2. Trimming cost V 4 bases and J 3 bases; bases outside gene matches: 4. CDR1 and CDR2 from the germline V gene are LGHDT and YNNKEL (reference sequence). The CDR3 sequence is 16 residues long. In DNA form, the CDR3 reads TGTGCCAGCAGCCGTCGACTAGCGGGGGGGGAAGAGACCCAGTACTTC. This encodes CASSRRLAGGEETQYF.

The rearrangement joins TRBV5-1 to TRBJ2-5, with 8 positions matching TRBD2. The J segment lost 0 bases and the V segment lost 2 bases, leaving 6 bases of the junction unmatched. This CDR3 contains 16 residues. In germline, CDR1 is SGHRS, CDR2 YFSETQ. The CDR3 loop reads CASSFSGGGYQETQYF. DNA of the CDR3: TGCGCCAGCAGCTTTTCAGGCGGGGGGTACCAAGAGACCCAGTACTTC.

The rearrangement uses TRBV7-8 and TRBJ2-2, with 7 bases lining up with TRBD2. The V gene's germline CDR1 is SGHVS and CDR2 FQNEAQ. The CDR3 is made up of 16 amino acids. V lost 2 bases and J lost 3; bases outside the gene matches: 6. The CDR3 region has the DNA TGTGCCAGCAGCTTAAGCCGGGGAGGGCACACCGGGGAGCTGTTTTTT. Translated: CASSLSRGGHTGELFF.

The table lists this clone with a few counts. The chain couples TRBV12-2 to TRBJ2-1; the D call TRBD2 from the table was never checked on the DNA. TRBV12-2 is a documented pseudogene. This CDR3 contains 16 residues. This CDR3 is CASRLNGSGEYNEQFF. In DNA form, the CDR3 reads TGTGCAAGTCGCTTAAACGGTAGCGGAGAGTACAATGAGCAGTTCTTC.

The chain has TRBV28 and TRBJ1-2, with D possibly being TRBD1 (5 bases). V lost 8 bases to trimming and J lost 6 bases, with 16 bases between them. There are 13 residues in the CDR3. Germline lookup yields CDR1 MDHEN and CDR2 SYDVKM. In DNA, the CDR3 is TGTGCCAGCCAAACCACAGGCCTACATGGCTACACCTTC. Translation: CASQTTGLHGYTF.

The chain joins TRBV3-1 (or the pseudogene TRBV3-2) to TRBJ1-2; 8 nucleotides align to TRBD1. The ends lost 6 bases at V and 4 bases at J; junction bases unmatched: 7. The CDR3 loop spans 14 amino acids. CDR1 is LGHDT and CDR2 is YNNKEL in the germline V gene (reference sequence). In DNA, the CDR3 is TGTGCCAGCAGACAGGGGGGGCGAGGCTATGGCTACACCTTC. This encodes CASRQGGRGYGYTF.

This chain uses TRBV10-2 with TRBJ2-7; TRBD1 is a possible D gene (6 bases). Trimming removed 3 bases at V and 3 bases at J, with 12 bases between. This CDR3 spans 14 amino acids. The germline gives CDR1 WSHSY, CDR2 SAAADI. The CDR3 loop reads CASSDWGLVYEQYF. The DNA of the CDR3 is TGCGCCAGCAGTGATTGGGGGCTGGTCTACGAGCAGTACTTC.

The CDR3, as DNA: TGTGCCAGCAGTTTTCAGGTATCCACTGAAGCTTTCTTT. This sequence encodes CASSFQVSTEAFF. The V gene is TRBV6-5, the J gene TRBJ1-1, with unresolved D. V lost 4 bases and J 4 bases, leaving 10 bases between the germline ends. CDR3 length: 13 amino acids. Germline-derived CDR1 and CDR2 are MNHEY and SVGAGI.

The genes are TRBV6-5 and TRBJ2-5, with 12 bases lining up with TRBD2. Germline V gene sequence: CDR1 MNHEY, CDR2 SVGAGI. The CDR3 sequence is 15 residues long. V trimming: 4 bases; J trimming: 1 base; junction bases outside the gene matches: 1. CDR3 nucleotides: TGTGCCAGCAGTTGGGGACTAGCGGGCCAAGAGACCCAGTACTTC. Protein product: CASSWGLAGQETQYF.

The chain links TRBV6-5 to TRBJ2-2, with 7 bases identical to TRBD1. The CDR3 is 15 residues long. Germline CDR1 is MNHEY and CDR2 is SVGAGI. V trimming: 7 bases; J trimming: 3 bases; junction bases outside the gene matches: 8. The chain's CDR3 is CASKGQGGYTGELFF. CDR3 sequence (DNA): TGTGCCAGCAAGGGCCAAGGGGGCTACACCGGGGAGCTGTTTTTT.